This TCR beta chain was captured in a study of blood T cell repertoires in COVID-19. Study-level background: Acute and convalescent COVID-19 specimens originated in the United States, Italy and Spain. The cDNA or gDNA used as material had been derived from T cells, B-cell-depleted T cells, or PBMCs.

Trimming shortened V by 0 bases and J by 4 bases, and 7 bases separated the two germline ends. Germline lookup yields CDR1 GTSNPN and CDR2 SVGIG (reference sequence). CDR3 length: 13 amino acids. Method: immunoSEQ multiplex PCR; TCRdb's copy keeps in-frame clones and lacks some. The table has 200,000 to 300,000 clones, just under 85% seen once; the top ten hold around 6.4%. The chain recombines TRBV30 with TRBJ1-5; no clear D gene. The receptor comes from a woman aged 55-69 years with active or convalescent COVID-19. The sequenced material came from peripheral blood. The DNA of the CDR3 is TGTGCCTGGAGTGTTGGGCAGAATCAGCCCCAGCATTTT. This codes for CAWSVGQNQPQHF.